This T cell receptor (beta chain) was identified during a study of blood T cell repertoires in COVID-19. In the study overall: Samples taken during acute and convalescent COVID-19 were collected in the United States, Italy and Spain.

Germline V gene lookup returns CDR1 SGHAT and CDR2 FQDESV (reference sequence). CDR3 size: 16 residues. Trimming cost V 1 base and J 4 bases; bases outside gene matches: 6. Clinical histories supplied by participants themselves formed the basis of cohort assignment. The study counted Cohort 3 donors as recovered given two negative PCRs, clearance, or symptom resolution. Assay used: immunoSEQ multiplex PCR; TCRdb lists only in-frame clones, some missing. The sample has about 400,000 clones, about 90% seen once; the top ten hold approximately 1.5%. This chain uses TRBV11-1 with TRBJ2-2; TRBD1 matches 7 bases. Sequenced material: PBMCs or T cells enriched from blood (not recorded which). The sequence was obtained from a woman in her twenties or thirties who had recovered from COVID-19. As DNA, the CDR3 is TGTGCCAGCAGCTTAGGGGGTGGGACAGCCACCGGGGAGCTGTTTTTT. This encodes CASSLGGGTATGELFF. Based on the CDR3 plus reference TRBV11-1 and TRBJ2-2, the full variable domain is EAEVAQSPRYKITEKSQAVAFWCDPISGHATLYWYRQILGQGPELLVQFQDESVVDDSQLPKDRFSAERLKGVDSTLKIQPAELGDSAMYLCASSLGGGTATGELFFGEGSRLTVL.